This is a list of T cell receptor beta chains from one sample in a study of T-cell reconstitution after alpha-beta-depleted transplantation in children. TCRdb analysed the PCR reads with MiXCR anew, one entry per CDR3 protein. The table has 25,000 or so distinct CDR3 sequences, about a sixth seen once. The specimen comprised PBMCs, mostly from graft donor cells, sampled 60 days after TCRalphabeta/CD19-depleted stem cell transplant. The receptors shown here come from a male patient aged 2-9 years who had a stem cell transplant for acute lymphoblastic leukemia, so the T cells may come from the graft donor. CDR3s leave out the opening cysteine and the closing phenylalanine or tryptophan. A D gene is named only where the DNA matches it firmly. Clone size is not always given. Where it is, it says once, few, many or a class for expanded clones.

>TRBJ2-3|NA|few|TRBV12-3/TRBV12-4
ASSFPRGTQY
>TRBJ2-7|TRBD1|many|TRBV7-9
ASSPLSGTGTYEQY
>TRBJ2-7|NA|few|TRBV18
ASSPRGDEQY
>TRBJ1-1|NA|NA|TRBV20-1
SARDQQKYEAF
>TRBJ2-1|TRBD2|few|TRBV20-1
SAPLGAREVNEQF
>TRBJ2-5|TRBD2|NA|TRBV2
ASRGNRLAGGEETQY
>TRBJ1-5|TRBD1|NA|TRBV11-1
ASSLERGQGIYQPQH
>TRBJ2-5|TRBD2|few|TRBV30
ACLFPGRGETQY
>TRBJ1-1|TRBD1|NA|TRBV5-1
ASSRGVNRGGGTEAF
>TRBJ2-5|TRBD2|NA|TRBV2
ARTSETQY
>TRBJ1-6|TRBD1|NA|TRBV14
ASSQGAPAWDRENSPLH
>TRBJ2-1|TRBD2|few|TRBV6-1
ASRLAGGPLVHEQF
>TRBJ1-5|NA|NA|TRBV24-1
ATSDLQGNQPQH
>TRBJ2-4|TRBD2|few|TRBV20-1
SRASGGKNIQY
>TRBJ2-7|NA|medium-sized|TRBV28
ATFDSYEQY
>TRBJ2-3|TRBD1|many|TRBV4-1
ASSQDGQGRSTDTQY
>TRBJ1-4|NA|many|TRBV5-1
ASSLDRAAMGEKLF
>TRBJ2-7|TRBD2|few|TRBV4-2
ASSQGPIAGAYEQY
>TRBJ2-1|TRBD1|medium-sized|TRBV7-9
ASSAPGQAYNEQF
>TRBJ2-2|NA|many|TRBV4-1
ASSQERTRANTGELF
>TRBJ1-4|TRBD1|NA|TRBV4-2
ASSQDTGGLGKLF
>TRBJ2-1|NA|few|TRBV20-1
SAGLGEQF
>TRBJ1-4|NA|few|TRBV4-3
ASSQVGRNEKLF
>TRBJ1-4|NA|many|TRBV20-1
SASGQRNEKLF
>TRBJ1-5|NA|few|TRBV21-1
ASSSNSRTGIQPQH
>TRBJ2-1|NA|NA|TRBV5-4
ASSSGSHYNEQF
>TRBJ2-7|TRBD2|NA|TRBV20-1
SARETSGSLEQY
>TRBJ1-6|TRBD1|many|TRBV4-3
ASRGQGSPLH
>TRBJ2-1|NA|NA|TRBV5-1
ASSLGNVRASYNEQF
>TRBJ1-1|TRBD1|many|TRBV7-6
ASSLRVGTGLMNTEAF
>TRBJ1-5|TRBD1|few|TRBV6-2/TRBV6-3
ASSQISTGGNQPQH
>TRBJ2-7|NA|few|TRBV3-1
ASSQGTTVY
>TRBJ1-1|NA|NA|TRBV27
ASSLGGAREAF
>TRBJ2-3|NA|many|TRBV24-1
ATSDVGRADTQY